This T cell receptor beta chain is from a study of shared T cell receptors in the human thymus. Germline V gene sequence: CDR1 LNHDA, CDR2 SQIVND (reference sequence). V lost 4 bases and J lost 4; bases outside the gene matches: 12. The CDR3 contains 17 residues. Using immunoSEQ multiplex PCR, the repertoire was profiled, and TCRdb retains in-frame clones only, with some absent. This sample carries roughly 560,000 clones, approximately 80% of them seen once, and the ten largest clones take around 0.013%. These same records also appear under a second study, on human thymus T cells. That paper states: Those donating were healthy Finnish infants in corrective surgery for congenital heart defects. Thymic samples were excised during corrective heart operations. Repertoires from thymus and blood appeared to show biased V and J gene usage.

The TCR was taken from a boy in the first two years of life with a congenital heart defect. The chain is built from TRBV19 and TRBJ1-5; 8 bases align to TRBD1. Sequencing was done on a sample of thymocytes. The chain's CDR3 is CASSTAQDRAGNQPQHF. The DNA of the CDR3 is TGTGCCAGTAGTACGGCCCAGGACAGGGCGGGGAATCAGCCCCAGCATTTT.